These 9 T cell receptor beta chains were sequenced from one sample in a study of T cell repertoires in cytomegalovirus infection. Using its own MiXCR run on the reads, TCRdb lists one record per CDR3 protein. The repertoire includes more than 85,000 distinct CDR3 sequences, 16% of them detected once, and less than 10% sits in the top ten. What was sequenced was PBMCs. Receptors originate from a human donor in good health (CMV status not recorded). Some clones in this sample may be carry-over from other donors' samples.

The rearrangement links TRBV5-4 to TRBJ2-1; the D is unclear. Trimming cost V 6 bases and J 9 bases, with 13 bases left between them. The CDR3 has 12 amino acids. In germline, CDR1 is SGHNT, CDR2 YYREEE (reference sequence). CDR3 sequence (DNA): TGTGCCAGCACGTTCCTGTCCGGTGAGCAGTTCTTC. It translates to CASTFLSGEQFF. Complete variable domain (other parts from reference TRBV5-4 and TRBJ2-1): ETGVTQSPTHLIKTRGQQVTLRCSSQSGHNTVSWYQQALGQGPQFIFQYYREEENGRGNFPPRFSGLQFPNYSSELNVNALELDDSALYLCASTFLSGEQFFGPGTRLTVL.

There are a few counts of this clonotype. The chain couples TRBV27 to TRBJ1-1; D is unresolved. CDR1 MNHEY and CDR2 SMNVEV come from the germline V gene (reference sequence). This CDR3 contains 13 residues. The ends were cut back, 2 bases at V and 4 bases at J, with 8 bases in the middle. This CDR3 reads CASSLSEGTEAFF. DNA for the CDR3: TGTGCCAGCAGTTTAAGTGAGGGCACTGAAGCTTTCTTT.

This clonotype has ten or more counts. The chain is built from TRBV7-8 and TRBJ1-2, with D unclear. V gave up 5 bases and J gave up 5 bases, with 15 bases separating them. This CDR3 has 14 amino acids. Germline CDR1 is SGHVS and CDR2 is FQNEAQ. As DNA, the CDR3 is TGTGCCAGCAGCCCCGAGGGTAGGGATTATGGCTACACCTTC. Translated: CASSPEGRDYGYTF.

The rearrangement links TRBV20-1 to TRBJ2-2; 9 nucleotides align to TRBD1. Germline-derived CDR1 and CDR2 are DFQATT and SNEGSKA (reference sequence). V lost 4 bases, J lost 3 bases, and 6 bases stayed unmatched. This CDR3 has 15 residues. The CDR3 coding sequence is TGCAGTGCTAAACAGGGGGCGGGGGACACCGGGGAGCTGTTTTTT. This translates into CSAKQGAGDTGELFF.

This clonotype was observed a handful of times. CDR3 loop: CASSLDPQNEKLFF. DNA of the CDR3: TGCGCCAGCAGCTTGGATCCCCAGAATGAAAAACTGTTTTTT. This chain uses TRBV5-1 with TRBJ1-4; D uncertain. The CDR3 runs to 14 residues. Germline lookup yields CDR1 SGHRS and CDR2 YFSETQ. Deletions cut 0 bases from V and 5 bases from J, with 8 bases between. The variable domain in full, with the rest retrieved from reference TRBV5-1 and TRBJ1-4, is KAGVTQTPRYLIKTRGQQVTLSCSPISGHRSVSWYQQTPGQGLQFLFEYFSETQRNKGNFPGRFSGRQFSNSRSEMNVSTLELGDSALYLCASSLDPQNEKLFFGSGTQLSVL.

This clonotype was recorded at least ten times. V usage is TRBV7-3 and J usage is TRBJ2-1; TRBD2 aligns across 9 bases. This CDR3 has 15 residues. J gave up 2 bases and V 6 bases, and 5 bases lay outside the gene matches. In germline, CDR1 is SGHTA, CDR2 FQGTGA. As DNA, the CDR3 is TGTGCCAGCAGTTCCCAGCGGGGGGCCTACAATGAGCAGTTCTTC. Protein sequence: CASSSQRGAYNEQFF.

This clonotype was seen ten or more times. CDR3 residues: CATSDWSGTEAFF. CDR3 coding DNA: TGTGCCACCAGTGATTGGAGTGGCACTGAAGCTTTCTTT. The chain carries TRBV24-1 and TRBJ1-1; no clear D. CDR1 KGHDR and CDR2 SFDVKD come from the germline V gene. The V end lost 2 bases, the J end lost 4 bases, and 7 bases lay between the germline ends. The CDR3 sequence is 13 residues long.

This clonotype was seen ten or more times. This chain connects TRBV10-3 to TRBJ1-2; TRBD1 might be the D (5 bases). This CDR3 comprises 15 residues. The V end was cut by 0 bases, the J end by 8 bases, with 16 bases between. Germline values: CDR1 ENHRY, CDR2 SYGVKD. The CDR3 protein is CAISESRSEGQGYTF. CDR3 DNA: TGTGCCATCAGTGAGTCGAGATCAGAGGGGCAAGGCTACACCTTC.

The genes are TRBV24-1 and TRBJ2-7; 9 bases are a match to TRBD1. Losses at the gene ends were 3 bases for V and 5 bases for J; bases not matched to a gene: 7. The CDR3 spans 15 residues. Germline CDR1 KGHDR, CDR2 SFDVKD. CDR3 region: CATSDPGQGTDEQYF. CDR3 nucleotide sequence: TGTGCCACCAGTGATCCGGGACAGGGAACGGACGAGCAGTACTTC.